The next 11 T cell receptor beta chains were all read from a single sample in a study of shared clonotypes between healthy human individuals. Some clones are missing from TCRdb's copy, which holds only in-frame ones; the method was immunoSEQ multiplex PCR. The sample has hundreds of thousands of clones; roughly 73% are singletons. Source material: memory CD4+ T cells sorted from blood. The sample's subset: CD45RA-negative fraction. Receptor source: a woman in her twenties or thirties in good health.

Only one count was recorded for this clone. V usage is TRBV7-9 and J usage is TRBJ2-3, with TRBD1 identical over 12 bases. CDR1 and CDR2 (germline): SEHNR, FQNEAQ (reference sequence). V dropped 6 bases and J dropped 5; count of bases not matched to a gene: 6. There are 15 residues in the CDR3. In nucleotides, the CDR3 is TGTGCCAGCAGACCCGGGACAGGGGGCCGAGATACGCAGTATTTT. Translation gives CASRPGTGGRDTQYF.

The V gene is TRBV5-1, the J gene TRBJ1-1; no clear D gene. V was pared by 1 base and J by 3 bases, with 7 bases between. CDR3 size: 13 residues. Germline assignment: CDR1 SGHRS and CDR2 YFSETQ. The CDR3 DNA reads TGCGCCAGCAGCTTGACAGAAGACACTGAAGCTTTCTTT. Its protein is CASSLTEDTEAFF. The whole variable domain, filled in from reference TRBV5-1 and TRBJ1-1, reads KAGVTQTPRYLIKTRGQQVTLSCSPISGHRSVSWYQQTPGQGLQFLFEYFSETQRNKGNFPGRFSGRQFSNSRSEMNVSTLELGDSALYLCASSLTEDTEAFFGQGTRLTVV.

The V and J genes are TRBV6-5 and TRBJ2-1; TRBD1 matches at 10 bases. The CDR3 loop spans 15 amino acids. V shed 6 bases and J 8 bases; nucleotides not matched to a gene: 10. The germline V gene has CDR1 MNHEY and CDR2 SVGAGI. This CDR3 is CASRKPWDRGYEQFF. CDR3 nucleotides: TGTGCCAGCAGAAAGCCCTGGGACAGGGGTTATGAGCAGTTCTTC.

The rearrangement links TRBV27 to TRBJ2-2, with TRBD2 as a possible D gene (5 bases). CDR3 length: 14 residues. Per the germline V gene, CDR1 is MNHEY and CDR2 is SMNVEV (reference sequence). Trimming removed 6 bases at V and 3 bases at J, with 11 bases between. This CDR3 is CASRAQRYTGELFF. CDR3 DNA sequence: TGTGCCAGCAGGGCCCAGCGGTACACCGGGGAGCTGTTTTTT.

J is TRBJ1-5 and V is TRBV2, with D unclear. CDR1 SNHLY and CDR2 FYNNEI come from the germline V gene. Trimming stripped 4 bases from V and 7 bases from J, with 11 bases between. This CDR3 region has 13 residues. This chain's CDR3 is CASSVPGGQPQHF. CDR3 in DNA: TGTGCCAGCAGTGTACCAGGCGGACAGCCCCAGCATTTT.

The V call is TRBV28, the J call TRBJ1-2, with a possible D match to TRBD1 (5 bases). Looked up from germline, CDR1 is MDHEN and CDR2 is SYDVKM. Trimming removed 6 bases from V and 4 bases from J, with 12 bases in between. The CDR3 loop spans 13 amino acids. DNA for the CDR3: TGTGCCAGCAGCCTCGACAGCCCCTATGGCTACACCTTC. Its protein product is CASSLDSPYGYTF.

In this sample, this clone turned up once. CDR3 sequence (DNA): TGTGCCAGCACCGAAACCGCGGGAAACTACAATGAGCAGTTCTTC. Protein: CASTETAGNYNEQFF. The chain uses TRBV2 and TRBJ2-1, with D perhaps matching TRBD2 (6 bases). The ends were cut back, 7 bases at V and 3 bases at J, with 16 bases in the middle. Germline-derived CDR1 and CDR2 are SNHLY and FYNNEI. This CDR3 region has 15 residues.

The CDR3 nucleotides read TGTGCCAGCAGTGTGGGCGGGGGAAGCTACGAGCAGTACTTC. Translating gives CASSVGGGSYEQYF. The chain uses TRBV6-1 and TRBJ2-7; 7 bases align to TRBD2. The V segment lost 4 bases and the J segment 3 bases; nucleotides outside the gene matches: 6. The CDR3 spans 14 residues. Per the germline V gene, CDR1 is MNHNS and CDR2 is SASEGT.

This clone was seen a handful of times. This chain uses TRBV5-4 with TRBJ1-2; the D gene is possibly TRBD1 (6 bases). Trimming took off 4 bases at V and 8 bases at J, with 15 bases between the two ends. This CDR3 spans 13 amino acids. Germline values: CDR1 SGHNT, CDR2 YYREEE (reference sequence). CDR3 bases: TGTGCCAGCAGCCCCCCTCGGGGGCACGGCTACACCTTC. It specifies CASSPPRGHGYTF.

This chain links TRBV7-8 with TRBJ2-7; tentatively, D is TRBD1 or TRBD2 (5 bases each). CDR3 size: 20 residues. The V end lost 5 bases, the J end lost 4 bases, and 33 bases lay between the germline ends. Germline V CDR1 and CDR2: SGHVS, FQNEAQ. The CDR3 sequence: CASSHRRATSGDGVRYEQYF. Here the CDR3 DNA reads TGTGCCAGCAGCCACCGAAGAGCGACTTCCGGGGACGGGGTAAGGTACGAGCAGTACTTC.

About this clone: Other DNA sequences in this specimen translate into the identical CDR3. The CDR3 coding sequence is TGCGCCAGCAGCTTGGGTCCGGGAAGCAATCAGCCCCAGCATTTT. This gives the protein CASSLGPGSNQPQHF. V gene TRBV5-1 combines with J gene TRBJ1-5; D uncertain. Germline CDR1 reads SGHRS; CDR2 reads YFSETQ. Trimming cost V 0 bases and J 1 base, with 8 bases left between them. The CDR3 sequence is 15 residues long. Full variable domain (missing parts from reference TRBV5-1 and TRBJ1-5): KAGVTQTPRYLIKTRGQQVTLSCSPISGHRSVSWYQQTPGQGLQFLFEYFSETQRNKGNFPGRFSGRQFSNSRSEMNVSTLELGDSALYLCASSLGPGSNQPQHFGDGTRLSIL.